Below, 19 T cell receptor beta chains from the same sample are listed, as sequenced in a study of Ad26.COV2.S vaccination and SARS-CoV-2 variants. Indicated treatment: roughly 20 received Ad26.COV2.S at low or high dose, single or two shots; about 5 received placebo; per-sample allocation not given. Sampling took place 63 days after the first vaccine or placebo injection. The data were produced by immunoSEQ multiplex PCR, yet TCRdb's version contains in-frame clones alone and is incomplete. The sample has about 460,000 clones; 80% to 90% are singletons. The sample consisted of peripheral blood, taken in a trial of Ad26.COV2.S vaccine versus placebo. All receptors derive from a person between 18 and 59 years old who received the Ad26.COV2.S COVID-19 vaccine or a placebo.

This clone was seen a few times. This chain uses TRBV10-2 with TRBJ1-5; TRBD1 agrees at 9 bases. This CDR3 has 18 residues. The junction had 13 bases not matched to a gene; V was cut back by 2 bases and J by 5 bases. Germline CDR1 WSHSY, CDR2 SAAADI. The DNA of the CDR3 is TGCGCCAGCAGTGAGGGGAGAAGGACAGGGGTCCTCGATCAGCCCCAGCATTTT. Amino acids: CASSEGRRTGVLDQPQHF.

The chain links TRBV6-6 to TRBJ2-3; 8 positions agree with TRBD1. In germline, CDR1 is MNHNY, CDR2 SVGAGI (reference sequence). The CDR3 runs to 15 residues. V lost 6 bases and J lost 3; bases outside the gene matches: 8. The CDR3 DNA reads as TGTGCCAGCAGCCTCCCTGACAGGGGAACAGATACGCAGTATTTT. It codes for CASSLPDRGTDTQYF.

The rearrangement uses TRBV27 and TRBJ2-1; the D gene is possibly TRBD2 (5 bases). V was shortened by 7 bases and J by 1 base, with 14 bases between the two germline ends. From germline, CDR1 is MNHEY and CDR2 SMNVEV (reference sequence). The CDR3 spans 15 residues. The CDR3 is CASTHVGGSYNEQFF. The CDR3 DNA reads as TGTGCCAGCACCCACGTGGGCGGGTCCTACAATGAGCAGTTCTTC.

The chain is built from TRBV28 and TRBJ2-3, with 10 nucleotides matching TRBD2. There are 16 residues in the CDR3. With V trimmed by 2 bases and J by 2 bases, 4 bases remained unmatched. Per the germline V gene, CDR1 is MDHEN and CDR2 is SYDVKM. CDR3 sequence (DNA): TGTGCCAGCAGTTTAGGACTAGCGGACCTCACAGATACGCAGTATTTT. Protein: CASSLGLADLTDTQYF.

The chain employs TRBV5-8 and TRBJ1-5; tentatively, D is TRBD1 (5 bases). Trimming took off 2 bases at V and 1 base at J, with 10 bases between the two ends. CDR1 SGHTS and CDR2 YDEGEE come from the germline V gene. There are 15 residues in the CDR3. The CDR3 sequence is CASSFMRGSNQPQHF. In DNA, the CDR3 is TGTGCCAGCAGCTTTATGCGGGGGAGCAATCAGCCCCAGCATTTT. The whole variable domain, filled in from reference TRBV5-8 and TRBJ1-5, reads EAGVTQSPTHLIKTRGQQATLRCSPISGHTSVYWYQQALGLGLQFLLWYDEGEERNRGNFPPRFSGRQFPNYSSELNVNALELEDSALYLCASSFMRGSNQPQHFGDGTRLSIL.

Comments on this clone: A read error may account for a junction end that differs from germline. The chain joins TRBV5-8 to TRBJ1-2; 11 bases are a match to TRBD1. This CDR3 comprises 13 residues. Germline CDR1 SGHTS, CDR2 YDEGEE. The CDR3 DNA sequence: TGTGCCAGCAGCTTGTGGACAGGGGGCGCGAGGATCTTC. This gives the protein CASSLWTGGARIF.

The genes are TRBV11-2 and TRBJ1-1; TRBD1 aligns across 11 bases. CDR3 length equals 17 residues. After removal of 1 base from V and 4 bases from J, the junction contained 8 bases not matched to a gene. Germline V gives CDR1 SGHAT, CDR2 FQNNGV. Written as DNA, the CDR3 is TGTGCCAGCAGCTTAGGAGGGACAGGGGGATTGGGCACTGAAGCTTTCTTT. Its translation is CASSLGGTGGLGTEAFF.

The chain links TRBV27 to TRBJ2-1, with no clear D. Trimming removed 7 bases at V and 1 base at J, with 11 bases between. CDR1 and CDR2 (germline): MNHEY, SMNVEV (reference sequence). The CDR3 is 14 amino acids. CDR3 region: CASKSGMSYNEQFF. The CDR3 DNA reads as TGTGCCAGCAAATCCGGAATGTCCTACAATGAGCAGTTCTTC.

The genes are TRBV5-4 and TRBJ2-2; D unclear. This CDR3 has 14 residues. Trimming pared 0 bases from V and 2 bases from J, leaving 5 bases between. Looked up from germline, CDR1 is SGHNT and CDR2 is YYREEE (reference sequence). As DNA, the CDR3 is TGTGCCAGCAGCTTGGTCGCTAACACCGGGGAGCTGTTTTTT. This codes for CASSLVANTGELFF.

J is TRBJ2-2 and V is TRBV10-3, with D hard to call. The germline CDR1 and CDR2 sequences are ENHRY and SYGVKD. This CDR3 has 16 residues. V shed 0 bases and J shed 0 bases, with 8 bases lying between them. The CDR3 nucleotides read TGTGCCATCAGTGAGTCCCCCAGCGCGAACACCGGGGAGCTGTTTTTT. It specifies CAISESPSANTGELFF.

This chain connects TRBV7-2 to TRBJ2-5, with 7 bases fitting TRBD1. The V and J ends lost 5 bases and 2 bases, in that order; junction bases with no gene match: 8. In germline, CDR1 is SGHTA, CDR2 FQGNSA. There are 15 residues in the CDR3. For the CDR3, the DNA is TGTGCCAGCAGCCCCCGACAGGGTCAGCAAGAGACCCAGTACTTC. Protein: CASSPRQGQQETQYF.

The DNA for the CDR3 is TGTGCCACCAGCAGAGATATGGACACTGAAGCTTTCTTT. Residues: CATSRDMDTEAFF. This rearrangement joins TRBV15 to TRBJ1-1, with unresolved D. Trimming stripped 0 bases from V and 3 bases from J, with 5 bases between. This CDR3 has 13 residues. The germline V gene encodes CDR1 LNHNV and CDR2 YYDKDF (reference sequence).

The chain has TRBV6-5 and TRBJ1-2, with 9 bases aligning to TRBD1. From germline, CDR1 is MNHEY and CDR2 SVGAGI. There are 15 residues in the CDR3. The junction had 11 bases not matched to a gene; V was cut back by 5 bases and J by 7 bases. CDR3 nucleotides: TGTGCCAGCAGTAGGAGTCCCGGGACAGGGTCTGGCTACACCTTC. It encodes CASSRSPGTGSGYTF.

V and J are TRBV2 and TRBJ1-5, with D uncertain. The CDR3 length is 15 residues. With 7 bases removed from V and 1 base from J, the gap between germline ends came to 14 bases. Germline V gene data show CDR1 as SNHLY and CDR2 as FYNNEI. The CDR3 sequence: CASTRDAGSNQPQHF. The CDR3 bases are TGTGCCAGCACGAGGGATGCGGGCAGCAATCAGCCCCAGCATTTT. The full variable domain, with the rest looked up from reference TRBV2 and TRBJ1-5, is EPEVTQTPSHQVTQMGQEVILRCVPISNHLYFYWYRQILGQKVEFLVSFYNNEISEKSEIFDDQFSVERPDGSNFTLKIRSTKLEDSAMYFCASTRDAGSNQPQHFGDGTRLSIL.

The rearrangement uses TRBV4-1 and TRBJ2-1; TRBD1 or TRBD2 may be the D gene (5 bases each). Germline V gene sequence: CDR1 MGHRA, CDR2 YSYEKL. Trimming pared 1 base from V and 6 bases from J, leaving 19 bases between. The CDR3 is made up of 17 amino acids. CDR3 DNA: TGCGCCAGCAGCCAAGTTGCGATCGCCGGGGCCGGCAATGAGCAGTTCTTC. It codes for CASSQVAIAGAGNEQFF.

This chain links TRBV25-1 with TRBJ1-2; D might be TRBD1 (6 bases). Deletions cut 2 bases from V and 0 bases from J, with 13 bases between. The CDR3 has 16 residues. Germline-derived CDR1 and CDR2 are MGHDK and SYGVNS. CDR3 loop: CASSEGGQHANYGYTF. CDR3 in DNA: TGTGCCAGCAGTGAAGGGGGACAACATGCTAACTATGGCTACACCTTC.

The chain has TRBV6-6 and TRBJ1-2, with D possibly being TRBD1 (6 bases). V shed 4 bases and J shed 4 bases, with 7 bases lying between them. CDR3 size: 12 residues. The germline CDR1 and CDR2 sequences are MNHNY and SVGAGI (reference sequence). CDR3 nucleotides: TGTGCCAGCAGTTCGGACAGCTATGGCTACACCTTC. This codes for CASSSDSYGYTF.

The chain is built from TRBV2 and TRBJ1-5, with D maybe TRBD1 (5 bases). This CDR3 has 14 amino acids. V was trimmed by 1 base and J by 7 bases, leaving 11 bases between them. The V gene's germline CDR1 is SNHLY and CDR2 FYNNEI. CDR3 amino acids: CASSEVVKGQPQHF. The CDR3 nucleotides are TGTGCCAGCAGTGAAGTAGTGAAGGGGCAGCCCCAGCATTTT.

J is TRBJ1-1 and V is TRBV30, with D possibly matching TRBD1 (6 bases). The germline V and J ends were trimmed by 3 bases and 7 bases, with 12 bases remaining between them. The CDR3 runs to 12 residues. CDR1 GTSNPN and CDR2 SVGIG come from the germline V gene (reference sequence). The CDR3 loop reads CAWSRSGDEAFF. The CDR3, as DNA: TGTGCCTGGAGCCGATCAGGGGATGAAGCTTTCTTT.